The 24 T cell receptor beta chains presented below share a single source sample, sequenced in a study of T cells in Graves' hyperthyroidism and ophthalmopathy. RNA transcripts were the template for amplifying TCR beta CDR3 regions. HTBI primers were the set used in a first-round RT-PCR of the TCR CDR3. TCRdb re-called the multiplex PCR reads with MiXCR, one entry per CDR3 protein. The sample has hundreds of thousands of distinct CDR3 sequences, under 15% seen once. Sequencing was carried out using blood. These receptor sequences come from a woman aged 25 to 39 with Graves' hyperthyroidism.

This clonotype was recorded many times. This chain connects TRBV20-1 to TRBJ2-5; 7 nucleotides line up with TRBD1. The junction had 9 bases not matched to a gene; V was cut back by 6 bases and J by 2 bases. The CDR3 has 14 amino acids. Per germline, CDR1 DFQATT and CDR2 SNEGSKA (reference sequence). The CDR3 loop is CSASRLGQQETQYF. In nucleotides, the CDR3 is TGCAGTGCCAGCCGATTGGGACAGCAAGAGACCCAGTACTTC.

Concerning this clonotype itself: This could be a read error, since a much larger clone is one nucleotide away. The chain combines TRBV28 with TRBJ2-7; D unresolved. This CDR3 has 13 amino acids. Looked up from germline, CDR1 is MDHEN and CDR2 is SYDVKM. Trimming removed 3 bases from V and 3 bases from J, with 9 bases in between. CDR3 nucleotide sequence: TGTGCCAGCAGTTTTGCCCCTAACTACGAGCAGTACTTC. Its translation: CASSFAPNYEQYF.

This CDR3 is CSVEALDQETQYF. The CDR3 region has the DNA TGCAGCGTTGAAGCGCTAGACCAAGAGACCCAGTACTTC. This chain links TRBV29-1 with TRBJ2-5; D unclear. The CDR3 spans 13 residues. Germline loops: CDR1 SQVTM, CDR2 ANQGSEA. V gave up 1 base and J gave up 0 bases, with 6 bases separating them. The full variable domain, rest sourced from reference TRBV29-1 and TRBJ2-5, is SAVISQKPSRDICQRGTSLTIQCQVDSQVTMMFWYRQQPGQSLTLIATANQGSEATYESGFVIDKFPISRPNLTFSTLTVSNMSPEDSSIYLCSVEALDQETQYFGPGTRLLVL.

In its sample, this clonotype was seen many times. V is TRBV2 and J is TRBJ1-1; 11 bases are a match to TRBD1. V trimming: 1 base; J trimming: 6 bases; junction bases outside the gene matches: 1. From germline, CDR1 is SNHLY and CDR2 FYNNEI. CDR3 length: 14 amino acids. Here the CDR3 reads CASSEGTGGPEAFF. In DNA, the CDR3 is TGTGCCAGCAGTGAAGGGACAGGGGGCCCTGAAGCTTTCTTT.

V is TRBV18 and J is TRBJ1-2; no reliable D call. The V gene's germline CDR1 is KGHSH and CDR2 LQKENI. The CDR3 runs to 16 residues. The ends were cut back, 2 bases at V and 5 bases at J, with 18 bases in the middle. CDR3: CASSPEGLRRTYGYTF. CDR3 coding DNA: TGTGCCAGCTCACCAGAGGGCCTCCGTCGGACTTATGGCTACACCTTC.

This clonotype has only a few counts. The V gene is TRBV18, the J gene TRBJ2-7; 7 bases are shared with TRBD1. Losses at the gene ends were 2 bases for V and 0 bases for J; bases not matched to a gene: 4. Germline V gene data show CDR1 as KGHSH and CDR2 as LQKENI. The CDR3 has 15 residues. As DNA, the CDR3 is TGTGCCAGCTCACCAAGCTCAGGGGGCTCCTACGAGCAGTACTTC. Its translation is CASSPSSGGSYEQYF. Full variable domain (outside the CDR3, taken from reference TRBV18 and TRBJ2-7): NAGVMQNPRHLVRRRGQEARLRCSPMKGHSHVYWYRQLPEEGLKFMVYLQKENIIDESGMPKERFSAEFPKEGPSILRIQQVVRGDSAAYFCASSPSSGGSYEQYFGPGTRLTVT.

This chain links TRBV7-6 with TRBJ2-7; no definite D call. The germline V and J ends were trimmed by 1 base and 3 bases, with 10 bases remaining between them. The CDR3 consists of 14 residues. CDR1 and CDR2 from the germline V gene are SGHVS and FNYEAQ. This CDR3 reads CASSLGPMGYEQYF. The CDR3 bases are TGTGCCAGCAGCTTAGGTCCGATGGGCTACGAGCAGTACTTC.

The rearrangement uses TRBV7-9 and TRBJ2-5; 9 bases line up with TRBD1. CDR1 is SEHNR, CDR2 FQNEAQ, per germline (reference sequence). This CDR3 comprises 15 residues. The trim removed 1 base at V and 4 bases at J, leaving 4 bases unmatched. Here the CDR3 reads CASSLDRGRGETQYF. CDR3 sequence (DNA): TGTGCCAGCAGCTTAGACAGGGGGCGAGGAGAGACCCAGTACTTC.

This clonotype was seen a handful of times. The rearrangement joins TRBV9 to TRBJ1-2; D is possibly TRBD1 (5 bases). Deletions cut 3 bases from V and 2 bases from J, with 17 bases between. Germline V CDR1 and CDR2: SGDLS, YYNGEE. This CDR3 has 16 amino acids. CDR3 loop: CASSETPGRKNYGYTF. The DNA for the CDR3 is TGTGCCAGCAGCGAGACCCCGGGACGGAAAAACTATGGCTACACCTTC.

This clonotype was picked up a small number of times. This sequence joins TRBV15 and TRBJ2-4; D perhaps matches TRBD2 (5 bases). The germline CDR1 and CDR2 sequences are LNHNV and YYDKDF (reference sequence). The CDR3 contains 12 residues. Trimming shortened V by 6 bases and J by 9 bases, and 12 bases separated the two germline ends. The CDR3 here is CATSRGVGIQYF. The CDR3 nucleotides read TGTGCCACCAGTCGGGGAGTGGGCATTCAGTACTTC.

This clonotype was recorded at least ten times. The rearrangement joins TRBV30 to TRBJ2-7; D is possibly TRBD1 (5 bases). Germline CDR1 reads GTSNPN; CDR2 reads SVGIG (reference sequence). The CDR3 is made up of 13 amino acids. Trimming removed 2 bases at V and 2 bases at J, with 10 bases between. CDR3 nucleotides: TGTGCCTGGAGTATCGACAGTACCTACGAGCAGTACTTC. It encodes CAWSIDSTYEQYF.

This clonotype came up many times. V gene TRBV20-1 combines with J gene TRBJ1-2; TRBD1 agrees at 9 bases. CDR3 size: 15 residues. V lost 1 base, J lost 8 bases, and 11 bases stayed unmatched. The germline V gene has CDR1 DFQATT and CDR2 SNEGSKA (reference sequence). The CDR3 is CSARVATGGDRGYTF. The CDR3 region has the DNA TGCAGTGCTAGAGTAGCTACAGGGGGCGATAGGGGCTACACCTTC.

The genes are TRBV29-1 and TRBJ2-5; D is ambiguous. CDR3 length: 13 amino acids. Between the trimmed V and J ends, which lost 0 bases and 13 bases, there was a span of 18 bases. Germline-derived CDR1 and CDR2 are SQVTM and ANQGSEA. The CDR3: CSVEDLSTDTMYF. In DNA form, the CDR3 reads TGCAGCGTTGAAGATCTGTCGACGGATACCATGTACTTC.

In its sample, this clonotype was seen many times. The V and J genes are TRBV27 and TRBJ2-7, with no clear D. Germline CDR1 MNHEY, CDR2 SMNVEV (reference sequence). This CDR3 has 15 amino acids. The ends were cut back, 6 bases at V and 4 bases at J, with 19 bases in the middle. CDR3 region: CASSLRAGPHYEQYF. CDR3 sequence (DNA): TGTGCCAGCAGCCTAAGGGCAGGACCACATTACGAGCAGTACTTC.

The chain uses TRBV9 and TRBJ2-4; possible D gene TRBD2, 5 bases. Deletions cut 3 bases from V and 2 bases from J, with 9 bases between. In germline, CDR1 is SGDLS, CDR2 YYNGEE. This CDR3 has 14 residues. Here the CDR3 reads CASSAPGTKNIQYF. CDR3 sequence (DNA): TGTGCCAGCAGCGCCCCCGGGACCAAAAACATTCAGTACTTC.

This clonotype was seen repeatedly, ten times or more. CDR3 sequence: CASSQGLASPYEQYF. The CDR3 DNA sequence: TGCGCCAGCAGCCAAGGTCTAGCGAGTCCCTACGAGCAGTACTTC. This chain joins TRBV4-1 and TRBJ2-7; TRBD2 might be the D (6 bases). The CDR3 spans 15 residues. The V gene lost 1 base and the J gene lost 2 bases, with 12 bases spanning the gap. The germline V gene has CDR1 MGHRA and CDR2 YSYEKL.

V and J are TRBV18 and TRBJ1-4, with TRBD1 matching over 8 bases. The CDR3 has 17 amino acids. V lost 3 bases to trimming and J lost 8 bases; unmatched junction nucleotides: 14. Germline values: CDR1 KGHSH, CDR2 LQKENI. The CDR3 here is CASSPSAGGASGEKLFF. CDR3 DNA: TGTGCCAGCTCACCTTCGGCAGGGGGCGCATCCGGGGAAAAACTGTTTTTT.

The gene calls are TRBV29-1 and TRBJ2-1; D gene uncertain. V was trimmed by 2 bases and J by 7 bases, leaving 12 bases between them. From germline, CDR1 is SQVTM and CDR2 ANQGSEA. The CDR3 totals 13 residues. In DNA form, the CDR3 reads TGCAGCGTTGAAAGCGATTCAAGAAATGAGCAGTTCTTC. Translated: CSVESDSRNEQFF.

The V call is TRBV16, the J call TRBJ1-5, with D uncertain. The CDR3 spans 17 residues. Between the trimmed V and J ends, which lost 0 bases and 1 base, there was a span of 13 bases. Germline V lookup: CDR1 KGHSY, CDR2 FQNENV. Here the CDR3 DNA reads TGTGCCAGCAGCCAATCCTTTGACACTGGCAGCAATCAGCCCCAGCATTTT. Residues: CASSQSFDTGSNQPQHF.

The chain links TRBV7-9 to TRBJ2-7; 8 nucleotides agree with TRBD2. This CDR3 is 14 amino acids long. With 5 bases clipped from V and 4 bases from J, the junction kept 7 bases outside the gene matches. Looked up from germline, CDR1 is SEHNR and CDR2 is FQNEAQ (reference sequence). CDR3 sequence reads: CASSPGGAQYEQYF. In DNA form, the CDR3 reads TGTGCCAGCAGCCCGGGGGGGGCCCAATACGAGCAGTACTTC.

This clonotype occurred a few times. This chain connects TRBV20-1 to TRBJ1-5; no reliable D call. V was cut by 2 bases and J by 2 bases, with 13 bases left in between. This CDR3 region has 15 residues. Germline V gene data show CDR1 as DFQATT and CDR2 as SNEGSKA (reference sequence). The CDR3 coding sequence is TGCAGTGCTAGAAGGAGGGCCGGGGGCAATCAGCCCCAGCATTTT. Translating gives CSARRRAGGNQPQHF.

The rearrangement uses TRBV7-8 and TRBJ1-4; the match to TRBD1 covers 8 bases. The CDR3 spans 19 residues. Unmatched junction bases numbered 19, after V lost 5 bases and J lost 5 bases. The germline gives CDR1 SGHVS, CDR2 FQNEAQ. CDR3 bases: TGTGCCAGCAGCCAAAAAGTTTCAGGGGGCAGTTATCGAAATGAAAAACTGTTTTTT. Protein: CASSQKVSGGSYRNEKLFF.

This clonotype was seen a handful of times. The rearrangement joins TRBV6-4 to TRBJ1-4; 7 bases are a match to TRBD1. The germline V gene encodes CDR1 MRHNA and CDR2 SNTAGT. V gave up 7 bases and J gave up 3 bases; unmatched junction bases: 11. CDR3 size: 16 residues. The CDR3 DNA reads TGTGCCAGCAAACGAACAGGGGACGAGGCTAATGAAAAACTGTTTTTT. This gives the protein CASKRTGDEANEKLFF.

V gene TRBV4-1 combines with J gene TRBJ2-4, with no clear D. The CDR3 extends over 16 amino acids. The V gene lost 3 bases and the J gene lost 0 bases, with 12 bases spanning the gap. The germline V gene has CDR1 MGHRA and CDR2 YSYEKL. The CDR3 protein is CASSHPEVLAKNIQYF. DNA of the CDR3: TGCGCCAGCAGCCATCCGGAAGTCCTAGCCAAAAACATTCAGTACTTC.